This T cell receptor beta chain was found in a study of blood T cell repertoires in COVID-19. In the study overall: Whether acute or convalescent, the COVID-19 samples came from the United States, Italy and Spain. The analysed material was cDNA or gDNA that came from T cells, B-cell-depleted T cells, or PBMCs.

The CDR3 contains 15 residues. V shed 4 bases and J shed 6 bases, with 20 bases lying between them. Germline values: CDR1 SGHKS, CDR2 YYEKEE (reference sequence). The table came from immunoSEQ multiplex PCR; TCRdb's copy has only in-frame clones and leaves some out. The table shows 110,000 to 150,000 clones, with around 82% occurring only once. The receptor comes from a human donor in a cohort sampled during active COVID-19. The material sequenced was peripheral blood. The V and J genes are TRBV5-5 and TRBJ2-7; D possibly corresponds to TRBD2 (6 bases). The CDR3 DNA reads TGTGCCAGCAGCAGAATTATTTCAGGGACTGGCGAGCAGTACTTC. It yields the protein CASSRIISGTGEQYF.